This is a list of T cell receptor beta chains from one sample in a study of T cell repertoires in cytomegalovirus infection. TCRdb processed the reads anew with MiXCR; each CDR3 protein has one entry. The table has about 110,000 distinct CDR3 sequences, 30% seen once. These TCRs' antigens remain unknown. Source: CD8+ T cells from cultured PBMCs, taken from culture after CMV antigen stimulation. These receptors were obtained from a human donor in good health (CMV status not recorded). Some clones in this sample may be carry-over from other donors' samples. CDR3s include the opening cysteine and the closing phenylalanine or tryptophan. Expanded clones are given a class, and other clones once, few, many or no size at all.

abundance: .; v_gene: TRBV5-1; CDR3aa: CASSLRLGTTDTQYF
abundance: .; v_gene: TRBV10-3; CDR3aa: CAISERTGKTHEQYF
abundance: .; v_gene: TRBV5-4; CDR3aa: CASSSGTDFYGYTF
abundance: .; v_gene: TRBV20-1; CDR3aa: CSARDTGTGVNEQFF
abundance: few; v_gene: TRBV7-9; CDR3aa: CASSLDPDPGTEAFF
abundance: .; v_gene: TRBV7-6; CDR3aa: CASSLTELHGYTF
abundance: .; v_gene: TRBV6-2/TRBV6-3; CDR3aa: CASSSIQASGVTATGELFF
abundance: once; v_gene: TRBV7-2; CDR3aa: CASSSHRTEPSYEQYF
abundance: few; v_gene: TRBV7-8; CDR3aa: CASSRGTGDIYNSPLHF
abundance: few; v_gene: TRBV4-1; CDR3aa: CASSHDRGQPQHF
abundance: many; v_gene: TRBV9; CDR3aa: CASSALSGGASDTQYF
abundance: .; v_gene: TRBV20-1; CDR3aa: CSAVTTGYSNQPQHF
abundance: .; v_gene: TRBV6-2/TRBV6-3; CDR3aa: CASSLTHSGGVDPQFF
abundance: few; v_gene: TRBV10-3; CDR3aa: CAISWTGGDQETQYF
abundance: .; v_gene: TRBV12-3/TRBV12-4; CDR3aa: CASSSQYSNQPQHF
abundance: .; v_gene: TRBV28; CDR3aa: CASSSRLGGFLYEQYF
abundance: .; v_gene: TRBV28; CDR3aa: CASRLGQGFLFGGELFF
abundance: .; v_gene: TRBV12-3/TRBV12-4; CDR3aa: CASSTDGGPKNIQYF
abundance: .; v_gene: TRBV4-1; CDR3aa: CASSQDPQGGNEKLFF
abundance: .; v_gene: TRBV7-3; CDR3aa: CASSLIERFETQYF
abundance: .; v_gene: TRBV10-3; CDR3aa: CAISEPRRDTQYF
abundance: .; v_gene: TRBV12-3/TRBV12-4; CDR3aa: CASSPLRQGYTDTQYF
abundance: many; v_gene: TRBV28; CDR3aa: CASSTSQETQYF
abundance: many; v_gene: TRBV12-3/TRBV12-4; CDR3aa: CASSPRNTEAFF
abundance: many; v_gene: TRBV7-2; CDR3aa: CASSNTYFSPYNEQFF
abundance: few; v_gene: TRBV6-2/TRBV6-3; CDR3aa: CASRSSPYEQYF
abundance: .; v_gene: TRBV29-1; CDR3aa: CSVVPQGSEAFF
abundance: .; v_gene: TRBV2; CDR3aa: CASRGTGPLFGSPLHF
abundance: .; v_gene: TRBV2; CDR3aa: CASSEGGLASDTQYF
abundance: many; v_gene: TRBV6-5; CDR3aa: CASSGVAGGRNEQFF
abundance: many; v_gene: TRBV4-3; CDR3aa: CASSLMDSGASPLHF
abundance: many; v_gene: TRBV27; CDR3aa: CASSLSIPGVNTEAFF
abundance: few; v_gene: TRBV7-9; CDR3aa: CASIPMGEETQYF
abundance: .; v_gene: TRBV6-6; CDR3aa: CASSLTGWAGAPTNRETQYF
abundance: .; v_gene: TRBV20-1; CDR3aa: CSARGIRPGLALGTYNEQFF
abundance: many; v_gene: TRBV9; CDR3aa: CASTAQGAGDEQFF
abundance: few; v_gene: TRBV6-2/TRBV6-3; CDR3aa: CASRRRALWDSPLHF
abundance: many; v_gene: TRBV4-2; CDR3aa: CASSLKTGGYTF
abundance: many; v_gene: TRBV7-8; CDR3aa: CASSLVPGERFTGELFF
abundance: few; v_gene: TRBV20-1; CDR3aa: CSASGGDTEAFF
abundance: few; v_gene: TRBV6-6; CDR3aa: CASSYNPGEQYF
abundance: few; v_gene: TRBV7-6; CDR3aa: CASSLESKSSYEQYF